The 28 T cell receptor beta chains in this list originate from one sample, sequenced in a study of blood T cell repertoires in COVID-19. The method was immunoSEQ multiplex PCR; TCRdb's version includes in-frame clones alone and lacks a portion of them. This table holds some 140,000 clones, 65% to 80% found once. The sample comprised peripheral blood. The receptors come from a man aged 60-69 years with acute or convalescent COVID-19.

The chain carries TRBV4-3 and TRBJ2-3, with TRBD2 matching over 9 bases. Germline-derived CDR1 and CDR2 are LGHNA and YSLEER. The CDR3 sequence is 16 residues long. Trimming removed 0 bases from V and 5 bases from J; junction bases left unmatched: 6. CDR3 nucleotides: TGCGCCAGCAGCCAAGATTTTGCGGGAGGGATAGATACGCAGTATTTT. Translated, it gives CASSQDFAGGIDTQYF.

The chain recombines TRBV6-5 with TRBJ1-4, with TRBD1 matching 8 bases. Germline values: CDR1 MNHEY, CDR2 SVGAGI. J gave up 8 bases and V 7 bases, and 9 bases lay outside the gene matches. The CDR3 has 14 amino acids. CDR3 sequence reads: CASTSDRGYEKLFF. CDR3 in DNA: TGTGCCAGCACCTCCGACAGGGGCTACGAAAAACTGTTTTTT.

The genes are TRBV6-2 or TRBV6-3 and TRBJ2-5; D possibly corresponds to TRBD1 (6 bases). CDR3 length: 12 residues. Between the trimmed V and J ends, which lost 5 bases and 10 bases, there was a span of 14 bases. Germline CDR1 reads MNHEY; CDR2 reads SVGEGT. The CDR3 loop is CASSPRGGDQYF. The CDR3 bases are TGTGCCAGCAGTCCCAGGGGCGGAGACCAGTACTTC.

The chain carries TRBV6-7 and TRBJ2-7; 10 positions match TRBD2. TRBV6-7 is reported as an ORF; its role is uncertain. CDR3 length: 17 amino acids. Losses at the gene ends were 4 bases for V and 0 bases for J; bases not matched to a gene: 9. CDR3 DNA sequence: TGTGCCAGCAGTTCCCGCAAGCGGGAGGGACTCTCCTACGAGCAGTACTTC. Its protein is CASSSRKREGLSYEQYF.

The rearrangement joins TRBV5-1 to TRBJ2-1; D is perhaps TRBD2 (7 bases). CDR1 and CDR2 (germline): SGHRS, YFSETQ. The CDR3 is 15 amino acids. V lost 4 bases to trimming and J lost 8 bases, with 19 bases between them. CDR3 DNA sequence: TGCGCCAGCAGCCCCGAGGGGGGCGGGAGCGATGAGCAGTTCTTC. Translating gives CASSPEGGGSDEQFF.

This chain uses TRBV30 with TRBJ2-5, with 8 nucleotides matching TRBD1. V trimming: 6 bases; J trimming: 7 bases; junction bases outside the gene matches: 7. CDR3 length equals 12 residues. Germline values: CDR1 GTSNPN, CDR2 SVGIG (reference sequence). The CDR3 protein is CACSSGTGTQYF. CDR3 coding DNA: TGTGCCTGTTCCTCAGGGACAGGGACCCAGTACTTC.

This chain links TRBV6-6 with TRBJ1-1, with TRBD1 matching over 8 bases. Germline values: CDR1 MNHNY, CDR2 SVGAGI (reference sequence). The V and J ends lost 8 bases and 2 bases, in that order; junction bases with no gene match: 4. The CDR3 has 13 amino acids. The CDR3 here is CASVGTGNTEAFF. In nucleotides, the CDR3 is TGTGCCAGCGTGGGGACAGGAAACACTGAAGCTTTCTTT.

This clone was observed a single time. The rearrangement links TRBV27 to TRBJ1-6; tentative D call: TRBD1 (5 bases). This CDR3 spans 15 amino acids. V lost 1 base, J lost 5 bases, and 9 bases lay in between. Germline V gene data show CDR1 as MNHEY and CDR2 as SMNVEV (reference sequence). In nucleotides, the CDR3 is TGTGCCAGCAGTTTATTGCGGGGGGATAATTCACCCCTCCACTTT. It specifies CASSLLRGDNSPLHF.

The genes are TRBV18 and TRBJ2-2; no reliable D call. With 3 bases removed from V and 6 bases from J, the gap between germline ends came to 11 bases. The CDR3 length is 14 residues. Germline loops: CDR1 KGHSH, CDR2 LQKENI. The CDR3 loop reads CASSPIDNAGELFF. The CDR3 DNA reads as TGTGCCAGCTCACCGATAGACAACGCCGGGGAGCTGTTTTTT.

CDR3 loop: CASRSAGEKLFF. The CDR3 DNA follows: TGTGCCAGCCGGTCGGCGGGTGAAAAACTGTTTTTT. The J gene is TRBJ1-4, the V gene TRBV27, with D hard to call. Trimming pared 8 bases from V and 7 bases from J, leaving 11 bases between. Germline V CDR1 and CDR2: MNHEY, SMNVEV (reference sequence). The CDR3 length is 12 residues.

This sequence joins TRBV5-6 and TRBJ1-1; D not resolved. The CDR3 has 13 amino acids. Germline CDR1 is SGHDT and CDR2 is YYEEEE. V dropped 2 bases and J dropped 2 bases, with 7 bases sitting between them. The CDR3 reads CASSLNQNTEAFF. The DNA for the CDR3 is TGTGCCAGCAGCTTAAATCAAAACACTGAAGCTTTCTTT.

V is TRBV10-3 and J is TRBJ2-5; 12 positions agree with TRBD2. The CDR3 covers 15 residues. Germline V gives CDR1 ENHRY, CDR2 SYGVKD. The V gene end was trimmed by 6 bases and the J gene end by 5 bases; junction bases not matched to a gene: 7. CDR3 in DNA: TGTGCCATCAGACCGACTAGCGGGAGTCTGGAGACCCAGTACTTC. Amino acid sequence: CAIRPTSGSLETQYF.

The V call is TRBV4-2, the J call TRBJ2-1; 9 nucleotides align to TRBD1. Unmatched junction bases numbered 6, after V lost 3 bases and J lost 12 bases. The CDR3 spans 13 residues. Germline loops: CDR1 LGHNA, CDR2 YNFKEQ. The CDR3 region has the DNA TGTGCCAGCAGCCAGGGACAGGGATATATGCAGTTCTTC. Translating gives CASSQGQGYMQFF.

The CDR3 nucleotides read TGCGCCAGCAGCCAAGAGGGTGGGGCGTTTGCCTACAATGAGCAGTTCTTC. Translating gives CASSQEGGAFAYNEQFF. The genes are TRBV4-3 and TRBJ2-1; perhaps TRBD1 as D (5 bases). The CDR3 is made up of 17 amino acids. Looked up from germline, CDR1 is LGHNA and CDR2 is YSLEER. Trimming removed 0 bases from V and 2 bases from J, with 14 bases in between.

In DNA, the CDR3 is TGTGCCAGCACTGTGTCGTTCGGGTTCGAGACCCAGTACTTC. Translated: CASTVSFGFETQYF. The chain uses TRBV2 and TRBJ2-5, with no clear D. The CDR3 loop spans 14 amino acids. Germline lookup yields CDR1 SNHLY and CDR2 FYNNEI. Trimming cost V 7 bases and J 5 bases, with 17 bases left between them.

J is TRBJ2-4 and V is TRBV28, with 9 bases fitting TRBD2. Germline V gives CDR1 MDHEN, CDR2 SYDVKM. V shed 9 bases, J shed 8 bases, and the junction held 5 bases outside the gene matches. The CDR3 is made up of 12 amino acids. DNA for the CDR3: TGTGCCAGTAGTAGCGGGAGCTACATTCAGTACTTC. Translating it yields CASSSGSYIQYF.

The chain is built from TRBV28 and TRBJ2-5; D not certain. V was trimmed by 7 bases and J by 9 bases, leaving 12 bases between them. Germline V gene data show CDR1 as MDHEN and CDR2 as SYDVKM. The CDR3 totals 11 residues. The CDR3 loop is CASTAAGAQYF. DNA of the CDR3: TGTGCCAGCACGGCCGCCGGAGCCCAGTACTTC.

CDR3 sequence reads: CASRPPSGRAGATDTQYF. CDR3 DNA: TGTGCCAGCCGTCCGCCTAGCGGGAGGGCTGGAGCAACAGATACGCAGTATTTT. The chain combines TRBV19 with TRBJ2-3, with 12 bases lining up with TRBD2. This CDR3 is built from 18 residues. The germline V gene has CDR1 LNHDA and CDR2 SQIVND (reference sequence). V dropped 9 bases and J dropped 3; count of bases not matched to a gene: 16.

This chain uses TRBV5-1 with TRBJ1-5; no clear D. The V end lost 1 base, the J end lost 3 bases, and 11 bases lay between the germline ends. The CDR3 is made up of 15 amino acids. Germline lookup yields CDR1 SGHRS and CDR2 YFSETQ. The CDR3 coding sequence is TGCGCCAGCAGCTTGAACGGCGGGGACAATCAGCCCCAGCATTTT. It encodes CASSLNGGDNQPQHF.

J is TRBJ1-5 and V is TRBV10-3; D is unclear. V gave up 6 bases and J gave up 2 bases, with 11 bases separating them. Germline CDR1 reads ENHRY; CDR2 reads SYGVKD. The CDR3 covers 14 residues. The CDR3 spells CAIRGDAGNQPQHF. CDR3 nucleotides: TGTGCCATCAGGGGAGACGCTGGCAATCAGCCCCAGCATTTT.

The chain is built from TRBV4-3 and TRBJ2-7; 8 nucleotides agree with TRBD1. The junction had 5 bases not matched to a gene; V was cut back by 4 bases and J by 3 bases. Per the germline V gene, CDR1 is LGHNA and CDR2 is YSLEER. CDR3 length equals 14 residues. The chain's CDR3 is CASSPATGGYEQYF. Written as DNA, the CDR3 is TGCGCCAGCAGCCCAGCCACAGGGGGCTACGAGCAGTACTTC.

The V gene is TRBV24-1, the J gene TRBJ2-5; TRBD2 might be the D (5 bases). Trimming cost V 8 bases and J 1 base, with 13 bases left between them. This CDR3 comprises 14 residues. Germline V gene lookup returns CDR1 KGHDR and CDR2 SFDVKD. CDR3 in DNA: TGTGCCACCAAGGCGAGAGGGATCCAAGAGACCCAGTACTTC. Translation: CATKARGIQETQYF.

The chain joins TRBV27 to TRBJ1-2; 7 positions agree with TRBD1. Unmatched junction bases numbered 12, after V lost 6 bases and J lost 8 bases. This CDR3 is built from 14 residues. The germline V gene has CDR1 MNHEY and CDR2 SMNVEV (reference sequence). In nucleotides, the CDR3 is TGTGCCAGCAGGACTGACAGGGAACGTGACGGCTACACCTTC. This gives the protein CASRTDRERDGYTF.

The V and J genes are TRBV7-2 and TRBJ1-3; the D is unclear. Germline V gives CDR1 SGHTA, CDR2 FQGNSA. The V end was cut by 1 base, the J end by 0 bases, with 7 bases between. The CDR3 covers 15 residues. This CDR3 reads CASSLDGSSGNTIYF. The CDR3 DNA is TGTGCCAGCAGCTTAGACGGGTCCTCTGGAAACACCATATATTTT.

As concerns this clone: Its ends do not fully match the called genes, so a read error is possible. This sequence joins TRBV15 and TRBJ2-2, with a tentative D call TRBD1 (5 bases). This CDR3 has 14 amino acids. Germline-derived CDR1 and CDR2 are LNHNV and YYDKDF (reference sequence). CDR3 nucleotide sequence: TGTGCCACCGGCAGTGCAGGGTCCTCCGGGGAGCTGTTTTTT. Amino acids: CATGSAGSSGELFF.

The rearrangement uses TRBV6-5 and TRBJ1-5; D is unclear. The CDR3 runs 14 residues. V dropped 7 bases and J dropped 1 base, with 11 bases sitting between them. Germline lookup yields CDR1 MNHEY and CDR2 SVGAGI. The CDR3 DNA reads as TGTGCCAGCATCCTTGTTCAGAGCAATCAGCCCCAGCATTTT. This sequence encodes CASILVQSNQPQHF.

V and J are TRBV21-1 and TRBJ2-5; the table's D gene call, TRBD2, was not cross checked with the DNA. TRBV21-1 is a known pseudogene. The CDR3 extends over 19 amino acids. The CDR3 DNA reads TGTGCCAGCAGCAAACCTAAGAGGACTAGCGGGGTGGTTGGAGAGACCCAGTACTTC. Its translation: CASSKPKRTSGVVGETQYF.

V is TRBV29-1 and J is TRBJ1-5; D remains unclear. Trimming stripped 0 bases from V and 3 bases from J, with 6 bases between. The CDR3 has 13 amino acids. Germline CDR1 SQVTM, CDR2 ANQGSEA. The CDR3 nucleotides read TGCAGCGTTGAAGATTATCCCAATCAGCCCCAGCATTTT. Amino acid sequence: CSVEDYPNQPQHF.